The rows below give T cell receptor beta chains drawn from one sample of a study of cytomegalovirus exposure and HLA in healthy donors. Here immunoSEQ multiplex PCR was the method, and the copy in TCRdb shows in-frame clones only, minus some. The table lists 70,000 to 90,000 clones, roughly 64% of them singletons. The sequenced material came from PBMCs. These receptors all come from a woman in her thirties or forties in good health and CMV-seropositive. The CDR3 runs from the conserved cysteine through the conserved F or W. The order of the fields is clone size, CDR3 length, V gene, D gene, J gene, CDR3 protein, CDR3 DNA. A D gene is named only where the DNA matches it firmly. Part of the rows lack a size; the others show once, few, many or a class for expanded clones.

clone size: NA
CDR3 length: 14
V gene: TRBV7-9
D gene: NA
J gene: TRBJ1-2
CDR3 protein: CASSPAGGAYGYTF
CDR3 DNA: TGTGCCAGCAGCCCCGCCGGAGGGGCCTATGGCTACACCTTC

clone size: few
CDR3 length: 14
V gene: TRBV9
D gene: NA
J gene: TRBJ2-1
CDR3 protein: CASSPEYSYNEQFF
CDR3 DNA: TGTGCCAGCAGCCCCGAGTACTCCTACAATGAGCAGTTCTTC

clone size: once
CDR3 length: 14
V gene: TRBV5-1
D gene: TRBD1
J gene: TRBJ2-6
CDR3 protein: CASGTGAGANVLTF
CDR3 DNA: TGCGCCAGCGGGACAGGGGCTGGGGCCAACGTCCTGACTTTC

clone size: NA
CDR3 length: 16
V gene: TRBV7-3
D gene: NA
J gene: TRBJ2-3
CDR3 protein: CASSLGRDMDTDTQYF
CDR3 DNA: TGTGCCAGCAGCCTGGGGAGGGACATGGACACAGATACGCAGTATTTT

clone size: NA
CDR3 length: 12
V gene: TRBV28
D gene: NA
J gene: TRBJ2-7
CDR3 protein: CASVDTFYEQYF
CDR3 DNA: TGTGCCAGCGTCGATACTTTCTACGAGCAGTACTTC

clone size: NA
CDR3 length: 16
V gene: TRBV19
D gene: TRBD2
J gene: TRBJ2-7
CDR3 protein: CASSIGGLAGAYEQYF
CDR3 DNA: TGTGCCAGTAGTATCGGGGGCCTAGCGGGAGCCTACGAGCAGTACTTC

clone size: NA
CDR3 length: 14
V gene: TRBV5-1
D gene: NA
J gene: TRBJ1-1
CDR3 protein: CASSLGGTYEGAFF
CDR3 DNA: TGCGCCAGCAGCTTGGGGGGTACCTACGAGGGAGCTTTCTTT

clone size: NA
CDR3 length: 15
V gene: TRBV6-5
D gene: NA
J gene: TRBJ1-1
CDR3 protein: CASSPGAGTYTEAFF
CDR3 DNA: TGTGCCAGCAGCCCAGGGGCAGGGACATACACTGAAGCTTTCTTT

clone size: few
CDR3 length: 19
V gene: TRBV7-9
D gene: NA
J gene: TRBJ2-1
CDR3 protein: CASSLSGLQLRLSYNEQFF
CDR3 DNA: TGTGCCAGCAGCTTGTCGGGACTGCAACTTCGACTCTCCTACAATGAGCAGTTCTTC

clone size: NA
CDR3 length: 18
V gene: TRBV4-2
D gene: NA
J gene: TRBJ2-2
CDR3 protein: CASSQDLQLTPSTGELFF
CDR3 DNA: TGTGCCAGCAGCCAAGATCTACAGCTTACCCCGAGCACCGGGGAGCTGTTTTTT

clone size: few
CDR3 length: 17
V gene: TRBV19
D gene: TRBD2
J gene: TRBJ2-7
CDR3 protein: CASSMGGLAGAGYEQYF
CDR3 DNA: TGTGCCAGTAGTATGGGGGGACTAGCGGGAGCTGGATACGAGCAGTACTTC

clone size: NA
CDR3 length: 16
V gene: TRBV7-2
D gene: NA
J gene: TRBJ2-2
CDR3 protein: CASSSAGVLNTGELFF
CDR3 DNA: TGTGCCAGCAGCTCCGCAGGGGTCCTTAACACCGGGGAGCTGTTTTTT

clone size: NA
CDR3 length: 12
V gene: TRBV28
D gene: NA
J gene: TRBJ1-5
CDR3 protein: CAGKTGNQPQHF
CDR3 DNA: TGTGCCGGAAAGACAGGAAATCAGCCCCAGCATTTT

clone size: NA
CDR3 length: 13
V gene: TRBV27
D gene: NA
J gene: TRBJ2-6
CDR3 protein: CASMQSGANVLTF
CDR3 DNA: TGTGCCAGCATGCAGTCTGGGGCCAACGTCCTGACTTTC

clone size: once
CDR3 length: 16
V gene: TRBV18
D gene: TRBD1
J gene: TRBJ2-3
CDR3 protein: CASSTLQGYSTDTQYF
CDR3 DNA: TGTGCCAGCTCAACATTACAGGGGTATAGCACAGATACGCAGTATTTT

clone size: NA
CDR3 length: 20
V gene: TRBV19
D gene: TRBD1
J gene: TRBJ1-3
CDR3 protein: CASSPTAGTAQFLSGNTIYF
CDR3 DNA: TGTGCCAGTAGTCCAACCGCCGGGACAGCTCAATTTCTCTCTGGAAACACCATATATTTT

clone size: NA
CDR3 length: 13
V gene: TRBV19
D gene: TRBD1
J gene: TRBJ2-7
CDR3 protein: CASSIGTGVEQYF
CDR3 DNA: TGTGCCAGTAGTATAGGTACAGGGGTCGAGCAGTACTTC

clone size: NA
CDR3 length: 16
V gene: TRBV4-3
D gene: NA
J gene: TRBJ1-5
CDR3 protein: CASSQDYQVVGQPQHF
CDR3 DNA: TGCGCCAGCAGCCAAGATTACCAGGTCGTCGGTCAGCCCCAGCATTTT

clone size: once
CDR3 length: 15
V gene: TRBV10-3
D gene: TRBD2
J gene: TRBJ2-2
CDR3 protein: CAISPLAGTTGELFF
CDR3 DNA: TGTGCCATCAGTCCTCTAGCGGGAACTACCGGGGAGCTGTTTTTT

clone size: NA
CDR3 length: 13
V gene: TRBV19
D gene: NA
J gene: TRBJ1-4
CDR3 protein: CASSRQGNEKLFF
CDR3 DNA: TGTGCCAGTAGTCGCCAGGGTAATGAAAAACTGTTTTTT

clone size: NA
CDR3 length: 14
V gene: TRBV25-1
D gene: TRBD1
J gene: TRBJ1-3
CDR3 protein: CASSGRTGSNTIYF
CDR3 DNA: TGTGCCAGCAGTGGACGGACAGGGTCCAACACCATATATTTT

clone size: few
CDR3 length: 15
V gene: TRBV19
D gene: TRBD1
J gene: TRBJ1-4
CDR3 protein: CASSVDRSTNEKLFF
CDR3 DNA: TGTGCCAGTAGTGTGGACAGGTCAACTAATGAAAAACTGTTTTTT

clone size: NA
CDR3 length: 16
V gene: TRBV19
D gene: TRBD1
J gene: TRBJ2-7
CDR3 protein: CASSNLRTGRSDEQYF
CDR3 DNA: TGTGCCAGTAGCAATCTCAGGACAGGGCGGAGTGACGAGCAGTACTTC

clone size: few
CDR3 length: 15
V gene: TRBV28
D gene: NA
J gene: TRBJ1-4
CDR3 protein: CASTPWGRTNEKLFF
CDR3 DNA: TGTGCCAGCACCCCGTGGGGGAGGACTAATGAAAAACTGTTTTTT

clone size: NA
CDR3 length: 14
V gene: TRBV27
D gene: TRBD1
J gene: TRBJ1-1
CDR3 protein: CASAIRQGGTEAFF
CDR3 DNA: TGTGCCAGCGCAATCCGACAGGGAGGAACTGAAGCTTTCTTT

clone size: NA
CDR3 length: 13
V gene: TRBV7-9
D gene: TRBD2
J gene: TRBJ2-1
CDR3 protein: CASIVAGGNEQFF
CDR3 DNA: TGTGCCAGCATCGTAGCGGGAGGAAATGAGCAGTTCTTC

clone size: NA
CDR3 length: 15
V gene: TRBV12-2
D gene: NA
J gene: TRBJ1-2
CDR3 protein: CASRSPRTGERGYTF
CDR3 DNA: TGTGCAAGTCGCTCCCCGCGGACAGGGGAACGTGGCTACACCTTC

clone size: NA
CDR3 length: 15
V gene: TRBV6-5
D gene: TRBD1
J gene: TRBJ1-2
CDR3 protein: CASSYNRGADYGYTF
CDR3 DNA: TGTGCCAGCAGTTATAACAGGGGTGCCGACTATGGCTACACCTTC

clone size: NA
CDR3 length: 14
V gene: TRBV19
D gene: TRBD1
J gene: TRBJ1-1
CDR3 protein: CATRDSSLNTEAFF
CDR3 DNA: TGTGCCACCCGGGACAGTTCTTTGAACACTGAAGCTTTCTTT

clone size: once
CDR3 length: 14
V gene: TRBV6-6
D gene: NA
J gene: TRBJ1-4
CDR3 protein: CASSYSGDNEKLFF
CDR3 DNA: TGTGCCAGCAGTTATAGCGGTGATAATGAAAAACTGTTTTTT

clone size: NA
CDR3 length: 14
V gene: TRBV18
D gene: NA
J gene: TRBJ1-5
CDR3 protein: CASSPVGGGQPQHF
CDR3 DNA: TGTGCCAGCTCACCAGTAGGGGGGGGTCAGCCCCAGCATTTT

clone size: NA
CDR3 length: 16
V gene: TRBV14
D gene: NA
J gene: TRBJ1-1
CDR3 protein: CASSQGIGGPLTEAFF
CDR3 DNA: TGTGCCAGCAGCCAGGGTATCGGGGGACCTCTCACTGAAGCTTTCTTT